This TCR beta chain was recorded in a study of OX40 agonist ivuxolimab in advanced cancers. General study results and limits: Within 6 weeks, CD4+ and CD8+ blood T cells expanded clonally at 0.1 to 3.0 mg/kg. Fewer expanded clones were found on average in CD4+ than in CD8+ T cells.

This CDR3 spans 16 amino acids. Germline assignment: CDR1 MGHRA and CDR2 YSYEKL. Trimming at V came to 1 base and at J to 4 bases, leaving 3 bases not matched to a gene. The repertoire was sequenced with immunoSEQ multiplex PCR; TCRdb's copy has only in-frame clones and lacks some. The table has over 75,000 clones, 92% seen once. If patients had autoimmune disease history or systemic immunosuppression, they were excluded. In the case of this clone: What it recognizes is unknown.

The V and J genes are TRBV4-1 and TRBJ2-1; TRBD2 aligns across 11 bases. The receptor's source is an adult with an advanced solid tumor such as melanoma, head and neck, liver or kidney cancer. This sample comprised CD4+ or CD8+ T cells sorted from blood, obtained in a trial of the OX40 agonist ivuxolimab. The CDR3 DNA sequence: TGCGCCAGCAGCCAAGCTCGACTAGCGGGATACAATGAGCAGTTCTTC. Protein sequence: CASSQARLAGYNEQFF.